These T cell receptor beta chains were read from a single sample in a study of monozygotic twins with inflammatory bowel disease. TCRdb reanalyzed the 5' RACE reads and collapses them to one entry per CDR3 protein, without DNA. The sample totals approximately 330,000 distinct CDR3 sequences. The sequenced sample was blood. These receptors were collected from a human donor with ulcerative colitis or Crohn's disease, or a healthy co-twin of an affected twin (not recorded which). The CDR3 runs from the conserved cysteine through the conserved F or W.

v_call: TRBV28
j_call: TRBJ2-5
cdr3_aa: CASRKDGDPAAQYF

v_call: TRBV3-1
j_call: TRBJ2-2
cdr3_aa: CASNQGGKTGELFF

v_call: TRBV2
j_call: TRBJ2-4
cdr3_aa: CASSDLASKNIQYF

v_call: TRBV19
j_call: TRBJ1-5
cdr3_aa: CASSKQGNQPQHF

v_call: TRBV20-1
j_call: TRBJ2-1
cdr3_aa: CSAGGAGLVNEQFF

v_call: TRBV5-1
j_call: TRBJ1-1
cdr3_aa: CASSLAHGDTEAFF

v_call: TRBV7-2
j_call: TRBJ2-1
cdr3_aa: CASSLPNYNEQFF

v_call: TRBV29-1
j_call: TRBJ2-7
cdr3_aa: CSVADRAYEQYF

v_call: TRBV30
j_call: TRBJ2-1
cdr3_aa: CAWAPYNEQFF

v_call: TRBV3-1
j_call: TRBJ1-6
cdr3_aa: CASSQDVRLTGSPLHF

v_call: TRBV27
j_call: TRBJ1-5
cdr3_aa: CASSLRRDQPQHF

v_call: TRBV12-3/TRBV12-4
j_call: TRBJ1-5
cdr3_aa: CASSPYVGGVLNQPQHF

v_call: TRBV7-2
j_call: TRBJ1-1
cdr3_aa: CASSLMTGHLMGAFF